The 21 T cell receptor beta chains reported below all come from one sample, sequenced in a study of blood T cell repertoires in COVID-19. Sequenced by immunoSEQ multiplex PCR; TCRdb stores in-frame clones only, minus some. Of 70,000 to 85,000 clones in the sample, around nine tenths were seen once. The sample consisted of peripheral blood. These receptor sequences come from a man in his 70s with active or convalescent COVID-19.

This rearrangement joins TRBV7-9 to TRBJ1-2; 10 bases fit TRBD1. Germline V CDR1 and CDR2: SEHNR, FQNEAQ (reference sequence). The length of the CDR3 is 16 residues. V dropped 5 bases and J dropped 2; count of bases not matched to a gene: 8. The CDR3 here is CASSALGTGDNYGYTF. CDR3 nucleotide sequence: TGTGCCAGCAGCGCGCTCGGGACAGGGGACAACTATGGCTACACCTTC.

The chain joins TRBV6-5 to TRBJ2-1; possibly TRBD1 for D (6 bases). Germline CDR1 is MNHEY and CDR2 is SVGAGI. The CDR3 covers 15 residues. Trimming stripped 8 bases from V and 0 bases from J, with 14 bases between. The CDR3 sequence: CASAKGESSYNEQFF. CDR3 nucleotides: TGTGCCAGCGCTAAGGGGGAGTCCTCCTACAATGAGCAGTTCTTC.

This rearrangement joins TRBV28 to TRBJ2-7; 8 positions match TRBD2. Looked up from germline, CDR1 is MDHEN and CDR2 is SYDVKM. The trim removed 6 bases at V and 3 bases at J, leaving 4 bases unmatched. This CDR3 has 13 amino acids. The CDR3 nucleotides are TGTGCCAGCAGAGTAGCGGGAATCTACGAGCAGTACTTC. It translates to CASRVAGIYEQYF. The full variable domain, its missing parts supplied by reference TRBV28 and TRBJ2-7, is DVKVTQSSRYLVKRTGEKVFLECVQDMDHENMFWYRQDPGLGLRLIYFSYDVKMKEKGDIPEGYSVSREKKERFSLILESASTNQTSMYLCASRVAGIYEQYFGPGTRLTVT.

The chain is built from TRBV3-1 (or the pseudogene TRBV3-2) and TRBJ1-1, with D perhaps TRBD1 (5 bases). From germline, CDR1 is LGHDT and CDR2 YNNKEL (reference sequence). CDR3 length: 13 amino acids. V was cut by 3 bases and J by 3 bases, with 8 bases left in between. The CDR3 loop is CASSHGGDTEAFF. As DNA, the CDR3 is TGTGCCAGCAGCCATGGGGGGGACACTGAAGCTTTCTTT.

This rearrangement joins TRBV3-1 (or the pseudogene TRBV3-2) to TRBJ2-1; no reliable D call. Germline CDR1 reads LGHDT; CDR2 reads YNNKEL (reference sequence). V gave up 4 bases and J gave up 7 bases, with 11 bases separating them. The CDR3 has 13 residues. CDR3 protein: CASSLHQLNEQFF. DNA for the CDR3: TGTGCCAGCAGCCTCCACCAGTTAAATGAGCAGTTCTTC.

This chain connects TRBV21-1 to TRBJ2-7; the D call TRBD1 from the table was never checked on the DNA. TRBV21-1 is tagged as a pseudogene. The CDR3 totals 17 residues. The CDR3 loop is CASSKTGRGSLVHEQYF. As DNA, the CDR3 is TGTGCCAGCAGCAAAACCGGTAGGGGGTCCTTAGTCCACGAGCAGTACTTC.

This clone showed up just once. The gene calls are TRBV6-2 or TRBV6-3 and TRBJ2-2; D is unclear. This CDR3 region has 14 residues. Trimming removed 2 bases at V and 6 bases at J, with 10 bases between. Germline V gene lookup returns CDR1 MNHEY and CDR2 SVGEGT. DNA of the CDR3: TGTGCCAGCAGTTACAGCCCGGTGTCCGGGGAGCTGTTTTTT. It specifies CASSYSPVSGELFF.

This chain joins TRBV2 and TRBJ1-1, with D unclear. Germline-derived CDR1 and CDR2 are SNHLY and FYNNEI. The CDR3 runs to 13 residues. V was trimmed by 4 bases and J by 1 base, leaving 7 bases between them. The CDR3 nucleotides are TGTGCCAGCAGTGGACAACCGAACACTGAAGCTTTCTTT. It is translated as CASSGQPNTEAFF.

The CDR3: CSVGMTSGGAGELFF. DNA for the CDR3: TGCAGCGTGGGTATGACTAGCGGGGGGGCCGGGGAGCTGTTTTTT. The rearrangement uses TRBV29-1 and TRBJ2-2; 14 bases line up with TRBD2. The CDR3 runs 15 residues. Trimming took 6 bases from V and 6 from J; bases not matched to a gene: 6. Per the germline V gene, CDR1 is SQVTM and CDR2 is ANQGSEA.

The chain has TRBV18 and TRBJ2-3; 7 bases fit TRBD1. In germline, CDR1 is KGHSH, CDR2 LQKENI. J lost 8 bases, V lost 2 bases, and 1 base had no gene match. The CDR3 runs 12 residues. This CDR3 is CASSPRDSTQYF. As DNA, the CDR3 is TGTGCCAGCTCACCAAGGGACAGTACGCAGTATTTT.

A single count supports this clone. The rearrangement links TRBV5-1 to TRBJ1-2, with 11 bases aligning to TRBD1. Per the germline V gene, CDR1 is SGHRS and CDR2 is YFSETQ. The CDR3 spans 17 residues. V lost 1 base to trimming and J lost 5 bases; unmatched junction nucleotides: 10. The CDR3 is CASSLMGQGGRLYGYTF. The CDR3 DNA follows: TGCGCCAGCAGCTTGATGGGACAGGGGGGAAGGCTATATGGCTACACCTTC.

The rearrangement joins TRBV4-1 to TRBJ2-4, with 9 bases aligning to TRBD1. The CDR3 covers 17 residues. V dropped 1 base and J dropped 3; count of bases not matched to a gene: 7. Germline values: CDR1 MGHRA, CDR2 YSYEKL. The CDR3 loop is CASSQGYPTGGKNIQYF. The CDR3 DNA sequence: TGCGCCAGCAGCCAAGGTTACCCGACAGGGGGCAAAAACATTCAGTACTTC.

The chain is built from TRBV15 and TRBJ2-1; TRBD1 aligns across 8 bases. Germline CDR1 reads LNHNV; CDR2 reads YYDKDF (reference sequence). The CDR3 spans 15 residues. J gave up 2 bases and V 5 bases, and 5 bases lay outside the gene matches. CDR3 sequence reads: CATSLDREAYNEQFF. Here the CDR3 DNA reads TGTGCCACCAGCCTGGACAGGGAGGCCTACAATGAGCAGTTCTTC.

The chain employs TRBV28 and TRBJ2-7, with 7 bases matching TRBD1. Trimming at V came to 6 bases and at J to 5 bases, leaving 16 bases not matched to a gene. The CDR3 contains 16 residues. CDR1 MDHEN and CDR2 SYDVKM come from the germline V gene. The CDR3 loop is CASRGPPGQRADEQYF. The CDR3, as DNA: TGTGCCAGCAGGGGACCCCCGGGACAGAGGGCTGACGAGCAGTACTTC.

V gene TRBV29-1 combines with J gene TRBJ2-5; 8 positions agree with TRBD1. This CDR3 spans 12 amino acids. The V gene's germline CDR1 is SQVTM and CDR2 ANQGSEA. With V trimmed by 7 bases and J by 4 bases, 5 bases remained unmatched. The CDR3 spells CSATGEGETQYF. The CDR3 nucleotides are TGCAGCGCGACAGGGGAAGGAGAGACCCAGTACTTC.

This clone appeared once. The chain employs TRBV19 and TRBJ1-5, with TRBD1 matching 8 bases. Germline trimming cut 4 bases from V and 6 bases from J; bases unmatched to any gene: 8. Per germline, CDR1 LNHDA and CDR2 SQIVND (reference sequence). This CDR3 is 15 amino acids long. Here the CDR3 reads CASSTRQGPGQPQHF. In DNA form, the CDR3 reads TGTGCCAGTAGTACCCGACAGGGGCCCGGTCAGCCCCAGCATTTT.

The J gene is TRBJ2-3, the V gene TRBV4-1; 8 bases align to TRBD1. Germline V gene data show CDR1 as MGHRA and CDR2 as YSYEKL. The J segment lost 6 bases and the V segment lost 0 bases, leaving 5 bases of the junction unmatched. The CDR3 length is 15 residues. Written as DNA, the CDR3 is TGCGCCAGCAGCCAAGACGGCAGGGGGCCGGATACGCAGTATTTT. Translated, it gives CASSQDGRGPDTQYF.

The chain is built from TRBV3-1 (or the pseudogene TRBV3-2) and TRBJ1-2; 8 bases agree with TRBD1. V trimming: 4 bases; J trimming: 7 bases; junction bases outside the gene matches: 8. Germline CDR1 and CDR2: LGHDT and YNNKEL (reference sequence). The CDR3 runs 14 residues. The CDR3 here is CASSPGQGPGGYTF. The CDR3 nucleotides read TGTGCCAGCAGCCCTGGACAGGGTCCGGGTGGCTACACCTTC.

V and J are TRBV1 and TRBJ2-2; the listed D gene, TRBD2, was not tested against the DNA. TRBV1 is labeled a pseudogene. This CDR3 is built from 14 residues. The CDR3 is CTSSQERLAGELFF. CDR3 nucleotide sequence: TGCACCAGCAGCCAAGAGAGGCTGGCCGGGGAGCTGTTTTTT.

This CDR3 reads CASSAMGAGAEAFF. CDR3 in DNA: TGTGCCAGCAGTGCTATGGGCGCCGGGGCTGAAGCTTTCTTT. The rearrangement uses TRBV2 and TRBJ1-1, with D unresolved. Trimming pared 4 bases from V and 6 bases from J, leaving 15 bases between. The germline V gene encodes CDR1 SNHLY and CDR2 FYNNEI. CDR3 length: 14 amino acids.

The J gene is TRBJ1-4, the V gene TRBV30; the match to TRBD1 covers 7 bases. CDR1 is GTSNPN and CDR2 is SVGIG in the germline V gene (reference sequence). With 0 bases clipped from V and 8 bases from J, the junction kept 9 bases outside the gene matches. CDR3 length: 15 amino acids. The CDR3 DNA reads TGTGCCTGGAGTGTACGAGGAGGGGGCGGGGAAAAACTGTTTTTT. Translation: CAWSVRGGGGEKLFF.